These T cell receptor beta chains were read from a single sample in a study of blood T cell repertoires in COVID-19. Generated by immunoSEQ multiplex PCR, the TCRdb table keeps only in-frame clones and is missing some. The table lists 55,000 to 75,000 clones, roughly 85% of them singletons, with roughly 3.7% in the top ten. Sequencing was performed on peripheral blood. The receptors were gathered from a man in his sixties with acute or convalescent COVID-19. Both conserved end residues are part of each CDR3. The size of a clone is reported for some rows only, either as once, few or many, or as a class for expanded clones.

clone size	CDR3 length	V gene	CDR3 protein
.	12	TRBV7-2	CASSPDREELFF
once	15	TRBV19	CASSMGEVLVYEQYF
few	15	TRBV30	CAWSEGMGAGQPQHF
.	15	TRBV2	CASSLSGRNTGELFF
.	15	TRBV7-9	CASSRNSGRQNEQFF
.	14	TRBV2	CASIEREYDGELFF
.	13	TRBV6-5	CASSYPGTYEQYF
.	13	TRBV15	CATSRGGIETQYF
.	15	TRBV9	CASSVVGGLTDTQYF
.	16	TRBV9	CASSVDVGLYYNEQFF
few	16	TRBV3-1/TRBV3-2	CASSQDSVAFSYEQYF
.	15	TRBV11-1	CASSTRTGGAYGYTF
.	19	TRBV27	CASSPRRGAEWEPQETQYF
.	13	TRBV7-9	CASSPQGAWEQYF
few	13	TRBV5-1	CASSLGQGNTIYF
.	16	TRBV18	CASSPRRGGVNTEAFF
.	14	TRBV5-1	CASSFWTSNSPLHF
.	13	TRBV5-1	CASRVSGQETQYF
few	16	TRBV7-2	CASSLTQGTVVHEQYF
.	16	TRBV28	CATGLAGVSGTGELFF
.	12	TRBV4-3	CASSHGTREQFF
.	14	TRBV19	CATAGLAGINEQFF
.	14	TRBV5-6	CASSFEQGKETQYF
.	14	TRBV9	CASSHRDRAYEQYF
.	12	TRBV19	CASSGGRVGAFF
.	13	TRBV2	CASGDRGRAPQHF
.	15	TRBV6-1	CASSFTGGLNTEAFF
.	13	TRBV5-1	CASSATGNQPQHF
.	16	TRBV7-9	CASSLVGGRGRETQYF
.	13	TRBV9	CASSVDEGYEQYF
.	11	TRBV28	CASGSHGEQYF
.	14	TRBV13	CASSRNRGRTEAFF
.	15	TRBV2	CASSGVGGDVTEAFF
.	15	TRBV9	CASSVGGLADNEQFF
.	13	TRBV29-1	CSVTADSYNEQFF
.	14	TRBV14	CASSHRGQAETQYF
.	15	TRBV7-7	CASSRVQEGQETQYF
.	14	TRBV24-1	CATSGLDRAEAQFF
once	15	TRBV6-5	CASRTLAGGHNEQFF
.	14	TRBV5-4	CASSQGQLNEKLFF
.	12	TRBV11-2	CASSPDSYEQYF
once	15	TRBV5-4	CASSEQGIDNQPQHF
few	16	TRBV4-3	CASSQDAGSGGNTIYF
.	15	TRBV5-4	CASSAGQGVNTEAFF
.	14	TRBV5-4	CASSFQGYENTIYF
once	13	TRBV27	CASKFQGREGYTF
.	14	TRBV4-2	CASSRTGGRGELFF
once	18	TRBV5-1	CASSPGLAGWRRTGELFF
once	17	TRBV7-2	CASSLENRATMNTEAFF
.	13	TRBV12-3/TRBV12-4	CASSFGGAYGYTF
.	15	TRBV3-1/TRBV3-2	CASSQVYGSEGEQYF
.	13	TRBV18	CASSPGAQETQYF
.	14	TRBV7-2	CASSFDRGNYGYTF
.	15	TRBV18	CASSPPTSGSYEQYF
.	16	TRBV6-5	CASSYPSGIMIYEQFF